These 27 T cell receptor beta chains originate from one sample sequenced in a study of T cells in Graves' hyperthyroidism and ophthalmopathy (dated by TCRdb to about 2019). The library was obtained by multiplex PCR. Instrument on record: Illumina HiSeq 2000. TCR beta CDR3 regions were amplified from RNA transcripts. For the first round of RT-PCR on the TCR CDR3, the HTBI primer set was used together with the Qiagen OneStep RT-PCR kit. TCRdb passed the public sequencing reads through fastp at Q25 and MiXCR, retaining productive beta sequences. Rows are combined by CDR3 protein, so each entry shows the most common genes and DNA. This sample holds hundreds of thousands of distinct CDR3 sequences; over 15% were observed only once. The ten largest clones capture about 17% of the sample. Sequenced sample: blood. The origin of the receptors is a woman between 18 and 30 years old with Graves' hyperthyroidism.

The chain combines TRBV10-1 with TRBJ2-7, with TRBD1 as a possible D gene (5 bases). The germline V gene encodes CDR1 WNHNN and CDR2 SYGVQD (reference sequence). Trimming took 2 bases from V and 1 from J, leaving 9 bases between them. This CDR3 contains 14 residues. CDR3 protein: CASSEDSKSYEQYF. In DNA, the CDR3 is TGCGCCAGCAGTGAGGACAGTAAATCCTACGAGCAGTACTTC.

V is TRBV18 and J is TRBJ2-1, with no clear D. Germline V lookup: CDR1 KGHSH, CDR2 LQKENI. This CDR3 region has 11 residues. The ends were cut back, 5 bases at V and 5 bases at J, with 4 bases in the middle. In DNA, the CDR3 is TGTGCCAGCTCAGGACACAATGAGCAGTTCTTC. The encoded protein is CASSGHNEQFF. The variable domain in full, completed from reference TRBV18 and TRBJ2-1, reads NAGVMQNPRHLVRRRGQEARLRCSPMKGHSHVYWYRQLPEEGLKFMVYLQKENIIDESGMPKERFSAEFPKEGPSILRIQQVVRGDSAAYFCASSGHNEQFFGPGTRLTVL.

This clonotype came up many times. This chain connects TRBV6-1 to TRBJ1-1; perhaps TRBD1 as D (5 bases). The CDR3 runs 13 residues. Germline V CDR1 and CDR2: MNHNS, SASEGT. V gave up 2 bases and J gave up 3 bases, with 7 bases separating them. CDR3 DNA: TGTGCCAGCAGTGAAAGAGGGGACACTGAAGCTTTCTTT. As protein: CASSERGDTEAFF.

This clonotype occurred many times. The chain links TRBV24-1 to TRBJ2-5; TRBD2 matches 13 bases. The CDR3 runs 16 residues. The V segment lost 7 bases and the J segment 5 bases; nucleotides outside the gene matches: 9. In germline, CDR1 is KGHDR, CDR2 SFDVKD. The CDR3 bases are TGTGCCACCAGAGGACTAGCGGGAGAAGCCGGGGAGACCCAGTACTTC. Amino acids: CATRGLAGEAGETQYF.

Remarks on this clonotype: A junction end diverges from the germline sequence, so it may reflect a read error. The rearrangement links TRBV19 to TRBJ2-2; D is ambiguous. The CDR3 totals 15 residues. Per the germline V gene, CDR1 is LNHDA and CDR2 is SQIVND (reference sequence). The CDR3 region has the DNA TGTGCCAGTAGTAAGACTGGTGGGAACCCCGGGGAGCTGTTTTTT. Protein sequence: CASSKTGGNPGELFF.

The chain joins TRBV6-2 or TRBV6-3 to TRBJ1-3; the D gene is possibly TRBD1 (6 bases). The V gene's germline CDR1 is MNHEY and CDR2 SVGEGT. Trimming took off 0 bases at V and 0 bases at J, with 15 bases between the two ends. The CDR3 has 18 amino acids. DNA of the CDR3: TGTGCCAGCAGTTACTCACTTCCTGGACAGATCTCTGGAAACACCATATATTTT. Its translation is CASSYSLPGQISGNTIYF.

Many counts were recorded for this clonotype. CDR3 nucleotide sequence: TGCAGTGCTAGAGGTCCAACCCGGGACAATTACAGCACAGATACGCAGTATTTT. This encodes CSARGPTRDNYSTDTQYF. The V gene is TRBV20-1, the J gene TRBJ2-3; D may be TRBD1 (6 bases). Germline lookup yields CDR1 DFQATT and CDR2 SNEGSKA (reference sequence). The length of the CDR3 is 18 residues. V was cut by 1 base and J by 0 bases, with 20 bases left in between.

This clonotype occurred a few times. The chain is built from TRBV12-3 or TRBV12-4 and TRBJ1-5, with D unresolved. V was pared by 3 bases and J by 2 bases, with 14 bases between. This CDR3 region has 16 residues. CDR3 sequence (DNA): TGTGCCAGCAGTTTTTCAGGAGGAAGAGGCAATCAGCCCCAGCATTTT. It codes for CASSFSGGRGNQPQHF.

The rearrangement uses TRBV20-1 and TRBJ1-5; D is unclear. Per germline, CDR1 DFQATT and CDR2 SNEGSKA (reference sequence). V was pared by 6 bases and J by 6 bases, with 24 bases between. This CDR3 has 16 amino acids. CDR3: CSATTPGRVEGQPQHF. The CDR3 DNA reads TGCAGTGCCACCACACCCGGCCGGGTGGAGGGTCAGCCCCAGCATTTT.

In this sample, this clonotype turned up many times. The chain joins TRBV24-1 to TRBJ2-3, with 15 bases identical to TRBD2. CDR1 and CDR2 from the germline V gene are KGHDR and SFDVKD. This CDR3 contains 18 residues. DNA for the CDR3: TGTGCTACCGACGCCGGGACTAGCGGGGGGCTGGATTTGGCTACGCAGTATTTT. Its protein is CATDAGTSGGLDLATQYF.

Many counts were recorded for this clonotype. This chain connects TRBV6-2 or TRBV6-3 to TRBJ2-7, with unresolved D. This CDR3 has 12 residues. CDR1 is MNHEY, CDR2 SVGEGT, per germline. V lost 2 bases and J 5 bases, leaving 7 bases between the germline ends. This CDR3 is CASSYDIHEQYF. CDR3 DNA: TGTGCCAGCAGTTACGATATTCACGAGCAGTACTTC.

In its sample, this clonotype was seen many times. CDR3 sequence reads: CASSFDTGGTDTQYF. As DNA, the CDR3 is TGTGCCAGCAGTTTTGATACAGGGGGAACAGATACGCAGTATTTT. This chain uses TRBV12-3 or TRBV12-4 with TRBJ2-3; 8 bases agree with TRBD1. This CDR3 spans 15 amino acids. J gave up 3 bases and V 3 bases, and 5 bases lay outside the gene matches.

The chain links TRBV29-1 to TRBJ2-2; 9 bases are shared with TRBD1. The CDR3 loop spans 14 amino acids. CDR1 SQVTM and CDR2 ANQGSEA come from the germline V gene. Trimming took 6 bases from V and 5 from J; bases not matched to a gene: 7. In nucleotides, the CDR3 is TGCAGCGTCGAAAAACAGGGGGCGACCGGGGAGCTGTTTTTT. Translation: CSVEKQGATGELFF.

The table lists this clonotype with many counts. The chain combines TRBV27 with TRBJ2-3, with TRBD2 matching 7 bases. Looked up from germline, CDR1 is MNHEY and CDR2 is SMNVEV (reference sequence). The ends lost 4 bases at V and 5 bases at J; junction bases unmatched: 9. The CDR3 is made up of 15 amino acids. The CDR3 DNA reads as TGTGCCAGCAGTTCTCGACGGGGGGTCGGAGATACGCAGTATTTT. This translates into CASSSRRGVGDTQYF.

The CDR3 region is CAISPTGTPTRETQYF. The CDR3 DNA is TGTGCCATCAGTCCCACCGGGACTCCCACCAGGGAGACCCAGTACTTC. The J gene is TRBJ2-5, the V gene TRBV10-3; D is perhaps TRBD2 (6 bases). Trimming left V 5 bases short and J 5 bases short, with 21 bases between. From germline, CDR1 is ENHRY and CDR2 SYGVKD. This CDR3 is 16 amino acids long.

The gene calls are TRBV10-3 and TRBJ1-1, with D possibly matching TRBD1 (6 bases). The CDR3 runs 12 residues. Germline assignment: CDR1 ENHRY and CDR2 SYGVKD. Trimming removed 3 bases from V and 5 bases from J, with 7 bases in between. This chain's CDR3 is CAISEGGTEAFF. CDR3 DNA sequence: TGTGCCATCAGTGAAGGGGGGACTGAAGCTTTCTTT.

This clonotype showed up just a few times. The rearrangement links TRBV7-9 to TRBJ2-3, with D tentatively TRBD1 or TRBD2 (6 bases each). There are 18 residues in the CDR3. Per the germline V gene, CDR1 is SEHNR and CDR2 is FQNEAQ (reference sequence). Trimming took 1 base from V and 0 from J, leaving 17 bases between them. The CDR3 spells CASSLVRGAAASTDTQYF. In nucleotides, the CDR3 is TGTGCCAGCAGCTTAGTAAGGGGGGCCGCCGCTAGCACAGATACGCAGTATTTT.

This rearrangement joins TRBV19 to TRBJ1-5; TRBD1 agrees at 7 bases. With V trimmed by 7 bases and J by 1 base, 7 bases remained unmatched. Germline V gives CDR1 LNHDA, CDR2 SQIVND (reference sequence). This CDR3 is 15 amino acids long. DNA for the CDR3: TGTGCCAGTAAAGGGAGGGGGCAGAGCAATCAGCCCCAGCATTTT. Its protein is CASKGRGQSNQPQHF.

CDR3 coding DNA: TGTGCCAGCAGCCCACCGCGGGGGGACGAGCAGTACTTC. Amino acid sequence: CASSPPRGDEQYF. The chain couples TRBV7-2 to TRBJ2-7, with 8 bases that match TRBD2. Trimming cost V 5 bases and J 5 bases; bases outside gene matches: 5. CDR1 is SGHTA, CDR2 FQGNSA, per germline. The CDR3 runs to 13 residues.

In its sample, this clonotype was seen a few times. The rearrangement links TRBV27 to TRBJ2-2, with a weak D call TRBD2 (7 bases). Germline assignment: CDR1 MNHEY and CDR2 SMNVEV (reference sequence). V lost 7 bases to trimming and J lost 4 bases, with 19 bases between them. The CDR3 contains 16 residues. The CDR3 sequence: CASTILGGARTGELFF. CDR3 coding DNA: TGTGCCAGCACCATACTGGGGGGGGCGCGCACCGGGGAGCTGTTTTTT.

This clonotype was seen many times. The genes are TRBV2 and TRBJ1-4; a possible D gene is TRBD1 (6 bases). The CDR3 is 15 residues long. V was clipped by 8 bases and J by 7 bases, with 20 bases between them. CDR1 is SNHLY, CDR2 FYNNEI, per germline. CDR3 bases: TGTGCCAGCGAGGGGGGTTTGATCGTTTTTGAAAAACTGTTTTTT. The encoded protein is CASEGGLIVFEKLFF. Looking up the rest from reference TRBV2 and TRBJ1-4 gives the full variable domain: EPEVTQTPSHQVTQMGQEVILRCVPISNHLYFYWYRQILGQKVEFLVSFYNNEISEKSEIFDDQFSVERPDGSNFTLKIRSTKLEDSAMYFCASEGGLIVFEKLFFGSGTQLSVL.

CDR3 region: CASSFTTSGNGELFF. For the CDR3, the DNA is TGTGCCAGCAGTTTCACGACTAGCGGGAACGGGGAGCTGTTTTTT. This chain links TRBV27 with TRBJ2-2, with 11 bases aligning to TRBD2. Trimming removed 3 bases from V and 7 bases from J; junction bases left unmatched: 4. The CDR3 sequence is 15 residues long. CDR1 is MNHEY, CDR2 SMNVEV, per germline (reference sequence).

This clonotype was detected a few times. The genes are TRBV4-1 and TRBJ2-7; 10 positions agree with TRBD2. The germline CDR1 and CDR2 sequences are MGHRA and YSYEKL. The CDR3 runs to 16 residues. V lost 0 bases to trimming and J lost 4 bases; unmatched junction nucleotides: 6. For the CDR3, the DNA is TGCGCCAGCAGCCAAGACCCGCGACTAGCGGGTTACGAGCAGTACTTC. Translation: CASSQDPRLAGYEQYF.

V usage is TRBV20-1 and J usage is TRBJ2-7; 7 bases match TRBD2. There are 13 residues in the CDR3. The V gene's germline CDR1 is DFQATT and CDR2 SNEGSKA (reference sequence). Germline trimming cut 4 bases from V and 7 bases from J; bases unmatched to any gene: 10. CDR3: CSATGGARDEQYF. As DNA, the CDR3 is TGCAGTGCTACGGGGGGAGCCAGGGATGAGCAGTACTTC.

This clonotype has a count of ten or more. The chain recombines TRBV11-2 with TRBJ2-7; 7 bases match TRBD1. The CDR3 sequence is 17 residues long. Germline assignment: CDR1 SGHAT and CDR2 FQNNGV. The junction had 14 bases not matched to a gene; V was cut back by 6 bases and J by 0 bases. CDR3 sequence reads: CASRHIPGTASSYEQYF. Here the CDR3 DNA reads TGTGCCAGCAGGCACATCCCCGGGACAGCAAGCTCCTACGAGCAGTACTTC.

In its sample, this clonotype was seen many times. CDR3 nucleotide sequence: TGCAGTGCTAGGGCGGGTGTCGGAGAGCAGTTCTTC. Translation: CSARAGVGEQFF. The rearrangement links TRBV20-1 to TRBJ2-1; weak D call: TRBD2 (5 bases). CDR1 and CDR2 from the germline V gene are DFQATT and SNEGSKA (reference sequence). The CDR3 has 12 amino acids. V was trimmed by 3 bases and J by 10 bases, leaving 13 bases between them.

This sequence joins TRBV5-6 and TRBJ1-3; no firm D call. V gave up 4 bases and J gave up 1 base, with 15 bases separating them. Germline CDR1 is SGHDT and CDR2 is YYEEEE. This CDR3 contains 16 residues. The CDR3, as DNA: TGTGCCAGCAGCGCTATTCATCGGAGGTCTGGAAACACCATATATTTT. Protein product: CASSAIHRRSGNTIYF.